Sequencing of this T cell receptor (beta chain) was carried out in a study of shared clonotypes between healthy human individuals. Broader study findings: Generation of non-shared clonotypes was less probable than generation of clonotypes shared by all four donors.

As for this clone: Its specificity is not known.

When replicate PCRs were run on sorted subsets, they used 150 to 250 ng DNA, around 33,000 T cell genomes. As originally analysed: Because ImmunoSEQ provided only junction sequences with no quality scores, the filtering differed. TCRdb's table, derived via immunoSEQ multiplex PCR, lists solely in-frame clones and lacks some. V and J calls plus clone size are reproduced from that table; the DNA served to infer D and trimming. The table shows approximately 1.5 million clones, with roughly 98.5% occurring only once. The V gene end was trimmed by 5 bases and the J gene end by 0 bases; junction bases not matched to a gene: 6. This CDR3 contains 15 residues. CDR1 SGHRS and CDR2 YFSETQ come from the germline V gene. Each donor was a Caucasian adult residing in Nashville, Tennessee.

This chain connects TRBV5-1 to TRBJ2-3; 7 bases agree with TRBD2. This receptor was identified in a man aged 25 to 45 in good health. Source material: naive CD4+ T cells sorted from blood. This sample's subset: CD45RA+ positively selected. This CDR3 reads CASSASGASTDTQYF. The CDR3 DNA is TGCGCCAGCAGTGCTAGCGGTGCTAGCACAGATACGCAGTATTTT.